This TCR beta chain was sequenced during a study of Graves' ophthalmopathy and Graves' hyperthyroidism. RNA served as the template for amplifying TCR beta CDR3 regions. The first round was an RT-PCR with HTBI primers, and the second round was a multiplex PCR. TCRdb reanalysed the multiplex PCR reads using MiXCR and keeps one entry per CDR3 protein. Counted here are fewer than 400,000 distinct CDR3 sequences, around 19% occurring once; the ten biggest clones make up roughly 1.5%. Isolation of PBMCs was performed using around 9.1 ml of fresh peripheral blood. The CDR3 is 16 amino acids. CDR1 and CDR2 (germline): MNHEY, SVGAGI. V gave up 0 bases and J gave up 5 bases; unmatched junction bases: 8.

The receptor's source is a woman under 30 with Graves' ophthalmopathy. The chain combines TRBV6-5 with TRBJ1-1, with 8 bases aligning to TRBD1. Sequencing was done on a sample of peripheral blood. CDR3 region: CASSYSTGGLGTEAFF. The CDR3 DNA follows: TGTGCCAGCAGTTACTCTACAGGGGGTTTGGGGACTGAAGCTTTCTTT.